A few counts support the clone carrying this TCR beta chain. What it recognizes is unknown. Uncontrolled infection, other autoimmune disease, pregnancy or lactation disqualified patients from enrolment. The sample belongs to a study of T cells in Graves' hyperthyroidism and ophthalmopathy. Study results and limitations: Researchers report that a 13 V-J model separated ophthalmopathy from stable hyperthyroidism.

CDR3 size: 14 residues. J gave up 3 bases and V 6 bases, and 8 bases lay outside the gene matches. The germline CDR1 and CDR2 sequences are MDHEN and SYDVKM. TCR beta CDR3 sequences were amplified from RNA transcripts. The study used the HTBI primer set for a first-round RT-PCR of the TCR CDR3. One entry per CDR3 protein results from TCRdb running MiXCR on the multiplex PCR reads. The sample has 250,000 or so distinct CDR3 sequences; approximately 16% are singletons. The V and J genes are TRBV28 and TRBJ2-7; 7 bases are shared with TRBD2. Material: blood. The clonotype originates from a woman aged 18 to 35 with Graves' ophthalmopathy. The CDR3 is CASSSSGLRYEQYF. As DNA, the CDR3 is TGTGCCAGCAGCTCTTCGGGACTACGCTACGAGCAGTACTTC.